The 15 T cell receptor beta chains given below trace back to one sample, sequenced in a study of cytomegalovirus exposure and HLA in healthy donors. PCR amplification relied on 60 Vbeta primers (plus 13 Jbeta primers). Sequencing used immunoSEQ multiplex PCR; TCRdb keeps in-frame clones, though not all of them. The table includes approximately 100,000 clones, approximately 66% detected once. Sequenced input: PBMCs. The receptor set was obtained from a man aged 25-40 years in good health and CMV-seronegative.

The table lists this clone with a few counts. The CDR3 bases are TGTGCCAGCAGTGTGGACAGGCACTACGAGCAGTACTTC. Translation gives CASSVDRHYEQYF. The chain uses TRBV2 and TRBJ2-7; 7 bases map to TRBD1. This CDR3 comprises 13 residues. The germline gives CDR1 SNHLY, CDR2 FYNNEI. Trimming removed 4 bases from V and 3 bases from J; junction bases left unmatched: 3.

This chain connects TRBV4-1 to TRBJ1-1; 8 bases match TRBD1. V was clipped by 1 base and J by 1 base; unmatched bases: 11. CDR3 length equals 18 residues. Germline-derived CDR1 and CDR2 are MGHRA and YSYEKL. The CDR3 coding sequence is TGCGCCAGCAGCCAAGGGGGCGGACAGGGAAGGGCGAACACTGAAGCTTTCTTT. Protein: CASSQGGGQGRANTEAFF.

DNA for the CDR3: TGTGCCAGTAGTACTCGTGGGGGAGGGAACACTGAAGCTTTCTTT. It translates to CASSTRGGGNTEAFF. The gene calls are TRBV19 and TRBJ1-1; D might be TRBD1 (5 bases). V was pared by 4 bases and J by 1 base, with 13 bases between. This CDR3 comprises 15 residues. Germline CDR1 is LNHDA and CDR2 is SQIVND (reference sequence).

Only one count was recorded for this clone. This sequence joins TRBV27 and TRBJ1-4; no firm D call. The CDR3 loop spans 15 amino acids. The germline V and J ends were trimmed by 5 bases and 7 bases, with 17 bases remaining between them. Per the germline V gene, CDR1 is MNHEY and CDR2 is SMNVEV (reference sequence). The CDR3 is CASSKLPEAAEKLFF. Here the CDR3 DNA reads TGTGCCAGCAGTAAACTGCCCGAGGCAGCTGAAAAACTGTTTTTT.

The CDR3 sequence is CASSSGTYRDSYTDTQYF. In nucleotides, the CDR3 is TGTGCCAGCAGCTCCGGGACGTACCGGGACTCATATACAGATACGCAGTATTTT. The genes are TRBV11-2 and TRBJ2-3; TRBD2 is a possible D gene (6 bases). Germline V gene sequence: CDR1 SGHAT, CDR2 FQNNGV. The CDR3 is 18 amino acids. The ends were cut back, 4 bases at V and 3 bases at J, with 23 bases in the middle.

This chain joins TRBV5-6 and TRBJ2-7; D unclear. From germline, CDR1 is SGHDT and CDR2 YYEEEE. The CDR3 consists of 14 residues. Trimming took 4 bases from V and 0 from J, leaving 11 bases between them. CDR3 bases: TGTGCCAGCAGCCTGACTCGAAGCTCCTACGAGCAGTACTTC. It specifies CASSLTRSSYEQYF. Full variable domain (rest looked up from reference TRBV5-6 and TRBJ2-7): DAGVTQSPTHLIKTRGQQVTLRCSPKSGHDTVSWYQQALGQGPQFIFQYYEEEERQRGNFPDRFSGHQFPNYSSELNVNALLLGDSALYLCASSLTRSSYEQYFGPGTRLTVT.

This rearrangement joins TRBV6-5 to TRBJ2-2, with 11 positions matching TRBD2. Germline-derived CDR1 and CDR2 are MNHEY and SVGAGI. The V and J ends lost 5 bases and 3 bases, in that order; junction bases with no gene match: 2. The CDR3 contains 15 residues. This chain's CDR3 is CASSRTSGHTGELFF. Here the CDR3 DNA reads TGTGCCAGCAGTCGGACTAGCGGGCACACCGGGGAGCTGTTTTTT.

The chain joins TRBV15 to TRBJ2-7; 9 nucleotides align to TRBD2. The V gene end was trimmed by 0 bases and the J gene end by 0 bases; junction bases not matched to a gene: 0. From germline, CDR1 is LNHNV and CDR2 YYDKDF (reference sequence). This CDR3 region has 15 residues. The CDR3 loop reads CATSRETSGSYEQYF. The CDR3 nucleotides read TGTGCCACCAGCAGAGAGACTAGCGGCTCCTACGAGCAGTACTTC.

V is TRBV5-1 and J is TRBJ2-1; the match to TRBD2 covers 10 bases. Looked up from germline, CDR1 is SGHRS and CDR2 is YFSETQ. This CDR3 spans 16 amino acids. The V gene end was trimmed by 0 bases and the J gene end by 7 bases; junction bases not matched to a gene: 7. The CDR3 DNA reads as TGCGCCAGCAGCTTGGGGCCAGCGGGAGGGCCAAATGAGCAGTTCTTC. Encoded protein: CASSLGPAGGPNEQFF. Full variable domain (outside the CDR3, taken from reference TRBV5-1 and TRBJ2-1): KAGVTQTPRYLIKTRGQQVTLSCSPISGHRSVSWYQQTPGQGLQFLFEYFSETQRNKGNFPGRFSGRQFSNSRSEMNVSTLELGDSALYLCASSLGPAGGPNEQFFGPGTRLTVL.

The rearrangement links TRBV27 to TRBJ2-5; D is possibly TRBD2 (5 bases). This CDR3 contains 13 residues. The ends were cut back, 2 bases at V and 6 bases at J, with 10 bases in the middle. Germline values: CDR1 MNHEY, CDR2 SMNVEV (reference sequence). The chain's CDR3 is CASSLEGWKTQYF. The CDR3 nucleotides are TGTGCCAGCAGTTTAGAGGGATGGAAGACCCAGTACTTC.

The rearrangement uses TRBV10-3 and TRBJ2-2; D gene unclear. The CDR3 is 14 residues long. The ends were cut back, 0 bases at V and 3 bases at J, with 5 bases in the middle. Germline V gene lookup returns CDR1 ENHRY and CDR2 SYGVKD. CDR3 residues: CAISESPDTGELFF. The CDR3 bases are TGTGCCATCAGTGAGTCCCCAGACACCGGGGAGCTGTTTTTT.

The chain is built from TRBV5-4 and TRBJ1-2, with D unresolved. The V gene's germline CDR1 is SGHNT and CDR2 YYREEE (reference sequence). The CDR3 totals 13 residues. Between the trimmed V and J ends, which lost 4 bases and 2 bases, there was a span of 9 bases. The CDR3: CASSTDTNYGYTF. In DNA form, the CDR3 reads TGTGCCAGCAGCACTGACACCAACTATGGCTACACCTTC.

The chain employs TRBV7-3 and TRBJ1-1; no clear D. The V end lost 2 bases, the J end lost 1 base, and 8 bases lay between the germline ends. The CDR3 covers 14 residues. Germline CDR1 and CDR2: SGHTA and FQGTGA. CDR3 nucleotides: TGTGCCAGCAGCTTAGGGCGACAGAACACTGAAGCTTTCTTT. This sequence encodes CASSLGRQNTEAFF.

The chain uses TRBV5-4 and TRBJ1-2; D is uncertain. Germline-derived CDR1 and CDR2 are SGHNT and YYREEE (reference sequence). V was trimmed by 10 bases and J by 4 bases, leaving 20 bases between them. This CDR3 is built from 14 residues. This chain's CDR3 is CAYVRGSAGYGYTF. The CDR3 DNA reads TGTGCCTATGTGCGTGGGTCGGCGGGCTATGGCTACACCTTC.

The chain combines TRBV4-2 with TRBJ1-1, with D perhaps matching TRBD1 (6 bases). From germline, CDR1 is LGHNA and CDR2 YNFKEQ. The CDR3 consists of 14 residues. With 5 bases removed from V and 6 bases from J, the gap between germline ends came to 16 bases. Here the CDR3 reads CASSVRTAGAEAFF. The CDR3, as DNA: TGTGCCAGCAGCGTGCGGACAGCCGGCGCTGAAGCTTTCTTT.